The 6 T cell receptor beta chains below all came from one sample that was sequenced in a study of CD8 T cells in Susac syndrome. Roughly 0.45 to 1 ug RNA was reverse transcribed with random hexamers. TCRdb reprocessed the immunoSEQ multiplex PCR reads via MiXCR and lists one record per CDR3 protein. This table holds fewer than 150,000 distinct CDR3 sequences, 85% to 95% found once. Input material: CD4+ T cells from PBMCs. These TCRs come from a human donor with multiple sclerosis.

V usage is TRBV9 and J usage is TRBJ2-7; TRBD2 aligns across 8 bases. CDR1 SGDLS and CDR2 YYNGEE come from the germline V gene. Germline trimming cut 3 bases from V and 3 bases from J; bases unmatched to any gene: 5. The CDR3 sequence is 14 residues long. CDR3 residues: CASSAQTSVYEQYF. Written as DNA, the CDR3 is TGTGCCAGCAGCGCTCAGACTAGCGTCTACGAGCAGTACTTC. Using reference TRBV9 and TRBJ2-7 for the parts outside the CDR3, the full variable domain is DSGVTQTPKHLITATGQRVTLRCSPRSGDLSVYWYQQSLDQGLQFLIQYYNGEERAKGNILERFSAQQFPDLHSELNLSSLELGDSALYFCASSAQTSVYEQYFGPGTRLTVT.

The CDR3 bases are TGTGCCAGCTCACCGCTACACGACTCTGGAAACACCATATATTTT. Translated, it gives CASSPLHDSGNTIYF. This rearrangement joins TRBV18 to TRBJ1-3; D uncertain. This CDR3 has 15 amino acids. V was clipped by 3 bases and J by 0 bases, with 9 bases between them. Germline CDR1 reads KGHSH; CDR2 reads LQKENI. Based on the CDR3 plus reference TRBV18 and TRBJ1-3, the full variable domain is NAGVMQNPRHLVRRRGQEARLRCSPMKGHSHVYWYRQLPEEGLKFMVYLQKENIIDESGMPKERFSAEFPKEGPSILRIQQVVRGDSAAYFCASSPLHDSGNTIYFGEGSWLTVV.

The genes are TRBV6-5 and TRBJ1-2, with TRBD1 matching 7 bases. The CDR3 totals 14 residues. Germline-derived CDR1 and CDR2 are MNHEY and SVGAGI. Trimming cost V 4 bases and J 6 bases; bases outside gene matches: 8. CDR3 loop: CASSFRGRFDGYTF. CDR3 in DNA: TGTGCCAGCAGTTTTAGGGGGCGATTTGATGGCTACACCTTC.

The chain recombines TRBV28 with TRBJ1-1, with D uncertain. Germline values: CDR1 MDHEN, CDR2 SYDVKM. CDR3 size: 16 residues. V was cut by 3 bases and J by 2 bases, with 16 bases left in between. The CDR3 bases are TGTGCCAGCAGTTTCAAGGGTGTCGGGCTAAACACTGAAGCTTTCTTT. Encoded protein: CASSFKGVGLNTEAFF.

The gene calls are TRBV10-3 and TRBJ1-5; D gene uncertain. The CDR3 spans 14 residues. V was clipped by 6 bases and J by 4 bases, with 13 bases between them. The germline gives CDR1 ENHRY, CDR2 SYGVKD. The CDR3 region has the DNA TGTGCCATCAGCGACGATCTGAGGAATCAGCCCCAGCATTTT. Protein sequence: CAISDDLRNQPQHF.

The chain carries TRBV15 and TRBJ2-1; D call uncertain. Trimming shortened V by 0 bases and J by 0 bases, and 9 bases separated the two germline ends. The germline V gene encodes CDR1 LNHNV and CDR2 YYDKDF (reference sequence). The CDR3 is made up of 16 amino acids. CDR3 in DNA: TGTGCCACCAGCAGAGATACTTGGAGCTCCTACAATGAGCAGTTCTTC. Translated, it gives CATSRDTWSSYNEQFF.